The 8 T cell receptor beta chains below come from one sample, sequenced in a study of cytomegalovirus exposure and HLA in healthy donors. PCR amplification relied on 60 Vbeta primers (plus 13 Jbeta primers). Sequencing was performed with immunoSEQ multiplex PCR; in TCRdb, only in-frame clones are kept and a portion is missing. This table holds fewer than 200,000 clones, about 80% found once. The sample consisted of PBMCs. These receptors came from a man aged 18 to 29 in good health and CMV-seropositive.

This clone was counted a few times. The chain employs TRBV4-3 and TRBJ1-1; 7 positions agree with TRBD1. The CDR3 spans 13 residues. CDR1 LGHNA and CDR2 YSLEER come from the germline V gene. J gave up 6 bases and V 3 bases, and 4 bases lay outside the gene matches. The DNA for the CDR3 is TGCGCCAGCAGCCATACAGGGGTGGCTGAAGCTTTCTTT. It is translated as CASSHTGVAEAFF.

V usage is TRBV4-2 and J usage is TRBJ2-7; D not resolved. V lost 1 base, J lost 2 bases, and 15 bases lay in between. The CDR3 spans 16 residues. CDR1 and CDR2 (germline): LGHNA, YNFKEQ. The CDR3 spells CASSQAPIDGAYEQYF. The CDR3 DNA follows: TGTGCCAGCAGCCAAGCCCCGATAGACGGAGCCTACGAGCAGTACTTC.

CDR3 in DNA: TGCGCCAGCAGCATTGGCAACAGGGGGGAGCTGTTTTTT. The encoded protein is CASSIGNRGELFF. This sequence joins TRBV5-1 and TRBJ2-2, with D tentatively TRBD1 (5 bases). The CDR3 covers 13 residues. The germline V gene encodes CDR1 SGHRS and CDR2 YFSETQ. The V end lost 4 bases, the J end lost 8 bases, and 12 bases lay between the germline ends. Full variable domain (outside the CDR3, taken from reference TRBV5-1 and TRBJ2-2): KAGVTQTPRYLIKTRGQQVTLSCSPISGHRSVSWYQQTPGQGLQFLFEYFSETQRNKGNFPGRFSGRQFSNSRSEMNVSTLELGDSALYLCASSIGNRGELFFGEGSRLTVL.

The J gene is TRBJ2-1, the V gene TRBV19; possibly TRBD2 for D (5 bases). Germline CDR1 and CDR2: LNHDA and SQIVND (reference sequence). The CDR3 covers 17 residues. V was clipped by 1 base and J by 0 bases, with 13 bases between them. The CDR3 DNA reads TGTGCCAGTAGTATAGTAGGCGGGCCTACCTCCTACAATGAGCAGTTCTTC. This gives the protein CASSIVGGPTSYNEQFF.

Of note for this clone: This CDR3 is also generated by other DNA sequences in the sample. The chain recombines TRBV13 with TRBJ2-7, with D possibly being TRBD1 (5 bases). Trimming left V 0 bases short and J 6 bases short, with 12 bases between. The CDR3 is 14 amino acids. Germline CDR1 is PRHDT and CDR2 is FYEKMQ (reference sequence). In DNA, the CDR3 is TGTGCCAGCAGCTTAGGGCAGGGATATGGCGAGCAGTACTTC. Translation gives CASSLGQGYGEQYF.

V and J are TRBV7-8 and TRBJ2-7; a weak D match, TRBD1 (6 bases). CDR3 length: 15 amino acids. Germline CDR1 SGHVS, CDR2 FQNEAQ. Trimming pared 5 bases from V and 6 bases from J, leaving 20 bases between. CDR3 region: CASSPNAGRGSEQYF. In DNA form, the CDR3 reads TGTGCCAGCAGCCCAAATGCGGGCAGGGGAAGCGAGCAGTACTTC.

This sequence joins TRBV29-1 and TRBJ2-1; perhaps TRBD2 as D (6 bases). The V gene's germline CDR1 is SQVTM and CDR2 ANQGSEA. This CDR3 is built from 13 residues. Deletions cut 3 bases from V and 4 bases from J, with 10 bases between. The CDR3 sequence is CSVEGGWYNEQFF. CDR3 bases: TGCAGCGTTGAGGGAGGATGGTACAATGAGCAGTTCTTC.

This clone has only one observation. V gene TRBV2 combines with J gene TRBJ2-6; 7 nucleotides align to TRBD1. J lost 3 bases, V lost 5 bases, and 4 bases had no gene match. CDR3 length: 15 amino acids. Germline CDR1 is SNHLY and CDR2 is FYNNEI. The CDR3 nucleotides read TGTGCCAGCAGTTTACAGGGGCGTGGGGCCAACGTCCTGACTTTC. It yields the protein CASSLQGRGANVLTF.